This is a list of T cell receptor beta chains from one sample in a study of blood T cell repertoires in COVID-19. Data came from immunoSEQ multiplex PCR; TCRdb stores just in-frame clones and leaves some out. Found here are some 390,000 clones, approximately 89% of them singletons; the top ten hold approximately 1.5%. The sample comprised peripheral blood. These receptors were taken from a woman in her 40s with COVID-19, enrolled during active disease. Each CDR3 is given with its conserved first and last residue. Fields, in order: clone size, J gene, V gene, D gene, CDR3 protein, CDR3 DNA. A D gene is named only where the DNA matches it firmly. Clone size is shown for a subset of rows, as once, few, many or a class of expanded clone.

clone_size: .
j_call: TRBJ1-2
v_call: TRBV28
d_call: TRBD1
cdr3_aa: CASKGTGVYGYTF
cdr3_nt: TGTGCCAGCAAGGGGACAGGGGTCTATGGCTACACCTTC

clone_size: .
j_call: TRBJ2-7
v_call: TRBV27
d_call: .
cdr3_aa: CASSLSGAHEQYF
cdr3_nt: TGTGCCAGCAGTTTGAGCGGAGCCCACGAGCAGTACTTC

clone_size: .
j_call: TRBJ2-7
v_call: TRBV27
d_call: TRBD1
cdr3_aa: CASSYRGSSYEQYF
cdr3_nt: TGTGCCAGCAGTTACAGGGGTAGCTCCTACGAGCAGTACTTC

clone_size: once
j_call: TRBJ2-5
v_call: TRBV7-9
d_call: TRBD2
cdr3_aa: CASTLKGLRETQYF
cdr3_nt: TGTGCCAGCACCCTAAAGGGACTAAGGGAGACCCAGTACTTC

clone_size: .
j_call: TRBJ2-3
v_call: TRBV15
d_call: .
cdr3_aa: CATSRATADTQYF
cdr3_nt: TGTGCCACCAGCAGGGCAACCGCAGATACGCAGTATTTT

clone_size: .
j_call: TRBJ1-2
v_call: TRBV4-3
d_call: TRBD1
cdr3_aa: CASSRTGEYGYGYTF
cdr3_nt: TGCGCCAGCAGCCGGACAGGTGAGTACGGCTATGGCTACACCTTC

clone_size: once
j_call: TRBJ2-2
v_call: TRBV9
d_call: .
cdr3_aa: CASSVAIGAYTGELFF
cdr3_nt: TGTGCCAGCAGCGTAGCTATTGGGGCATACACCGGGGAGCTGTTTTTT

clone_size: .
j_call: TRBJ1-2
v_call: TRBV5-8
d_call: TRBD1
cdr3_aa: CASSRWTGDYGYTF
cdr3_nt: TGTGCCAGCAGCCGATGGACAGGGGACTATGGCTACACCTTC

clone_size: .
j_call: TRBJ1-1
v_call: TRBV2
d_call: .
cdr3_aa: CASSGAGAGMNTEAFF
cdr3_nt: TGTGCCAGCAGTGGTGCAGGGGCAGGGATGAACACTGAAGCTTTCTTT

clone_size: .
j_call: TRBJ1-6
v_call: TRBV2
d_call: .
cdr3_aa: CASVSSSYNSPLHF
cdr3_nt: TGTGCCAGCGTGTCTAGCTCCTATAATTCACCCCTCCACTTT

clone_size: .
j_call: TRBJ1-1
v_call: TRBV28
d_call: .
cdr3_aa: CASSQGLYTEAFF
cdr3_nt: TGTGCCAGCAGCCAGGGGCTGTACACTGAAGCTTTCTTT

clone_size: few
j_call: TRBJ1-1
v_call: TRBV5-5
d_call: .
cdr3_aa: CASSLAWFGGNTEAFF
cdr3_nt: TGTGCCAGCAGCTTGGCCTGGTTTGGCGGAAACACTGAAGCTTTCTTT

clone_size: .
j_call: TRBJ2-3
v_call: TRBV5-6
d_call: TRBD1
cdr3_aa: CASSLVGTGKDTQYF
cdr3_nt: TGTGCCAGCAGCTTGGTAGGGACAGGGAAAGATACGCAGTATTTT

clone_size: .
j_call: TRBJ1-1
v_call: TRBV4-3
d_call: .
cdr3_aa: CASSQEWATEAFF
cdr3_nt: TGCGCCAGCAGCCAAGAATGGGCCACTGAAGCTTTCTTT

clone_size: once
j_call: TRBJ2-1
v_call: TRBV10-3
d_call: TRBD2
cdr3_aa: CAISALAGGDNEQFF
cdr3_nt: TGTGCCATCAGTGCCCTAGCGGGAGGGGACAATGAGCAGTTCTTC

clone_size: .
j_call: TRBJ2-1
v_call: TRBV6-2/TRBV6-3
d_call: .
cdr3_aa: CASSSRAAELGNEQFF
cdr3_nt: TGTGCCAGCAGTTCGCGTGCGGCTGAGCTTGGTAATGAGCAGTTCTTC

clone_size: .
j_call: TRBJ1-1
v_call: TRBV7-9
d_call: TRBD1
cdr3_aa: CASSSTGGGEAFF
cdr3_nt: TGTGCCAGCAGCTCAACAGGGGGAGGTGAAGCTTTCTTT

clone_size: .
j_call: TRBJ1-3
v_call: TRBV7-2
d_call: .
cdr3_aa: CASSQIGLTTSGNTIYF
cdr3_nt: TGTGCCAGCAGCCAGATTGGACTTACTACCTCTGGAAACACCATATATTTT

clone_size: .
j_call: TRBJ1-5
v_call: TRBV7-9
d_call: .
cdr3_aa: CASVGDNQPQHF
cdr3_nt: TGTGCCAGCGTCGGGGACAATCAGCCCCAGCATTTT

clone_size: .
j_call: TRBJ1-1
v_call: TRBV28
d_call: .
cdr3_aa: CASSSPTRGNTEAFF
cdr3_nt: TGTGCCAGCAGTTCCCCGACTAGGGGGAACACTGAAGCTTTCTTT

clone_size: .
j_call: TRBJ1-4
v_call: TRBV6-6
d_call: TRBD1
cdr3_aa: CASRRMGTGTNEKLFF
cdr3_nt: TGTGCCAGCAGAAGGATGGGGACAGGAACTAATGAAAAACTGTTTTTT

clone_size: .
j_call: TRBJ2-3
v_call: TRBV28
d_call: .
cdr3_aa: CASRADTQYF
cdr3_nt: TGTGCCAGCCGAGCAGATACGCAGTATTTT

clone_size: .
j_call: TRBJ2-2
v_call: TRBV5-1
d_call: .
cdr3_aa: CASRAGQGLANTGELFF
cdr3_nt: TGCGCCAGCAGAGCGGGGCAGGGGTTAGCGAACACCGGGGAGCTGTTTTTT

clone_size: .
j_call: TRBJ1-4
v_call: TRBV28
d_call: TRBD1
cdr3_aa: CASSPTRGSFEKLFF
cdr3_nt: TGTGCCAGCAGTCCTACCAGGGGGTCGTTTGAAAAACTGTTTTTT

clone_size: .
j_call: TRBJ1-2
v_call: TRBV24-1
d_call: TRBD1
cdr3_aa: CATSDLSRGYGYTF
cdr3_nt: TGTGCCACCAGTGATTTAAGCAGGGGGTATGGCTACACCTTC

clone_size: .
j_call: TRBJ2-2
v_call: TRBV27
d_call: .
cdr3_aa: CASRATINTGELFF
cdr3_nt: TGTGCCAGCAGGGCGACAATAAACACCGGGGAGCTGTTTTTT

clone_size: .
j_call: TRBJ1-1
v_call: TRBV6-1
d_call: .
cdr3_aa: CASSSRTGGTEAFF
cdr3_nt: TGTGCCAGCAGTTCCAGGACCGGGGGTACTGAAGCTTTCTTT

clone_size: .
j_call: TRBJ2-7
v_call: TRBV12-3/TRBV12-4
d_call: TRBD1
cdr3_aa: CASTTGGSGEQYF
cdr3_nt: TGTGCCAGCACGACAGGGGGTAGCGGGGAGCAGTACTTC

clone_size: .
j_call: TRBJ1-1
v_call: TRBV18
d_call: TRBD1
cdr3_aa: CASSPAEGANTEAFF
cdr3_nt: TGTGCCAGCTCACCAGCCGAGGGGGCGAACACTGAAGCTTTCTTT

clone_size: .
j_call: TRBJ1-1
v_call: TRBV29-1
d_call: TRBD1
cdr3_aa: CSVGTGNTEAFF
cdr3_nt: TGCAGCGTTGGGACAGGGAACACTGAAGCTTTCTTT

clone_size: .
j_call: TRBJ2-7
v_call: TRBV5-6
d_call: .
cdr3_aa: CASSLRGNHYEQYF
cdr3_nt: TGTGCCAGCAGCTTGCGCGGCAACCACTACGAGCAGTACTTC

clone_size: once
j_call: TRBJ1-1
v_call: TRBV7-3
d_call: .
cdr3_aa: CASSPGGVPEAFF
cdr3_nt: TGTGCCAGCAGCCCCGGAGGGGTACCTGAAGCTTTCTTT

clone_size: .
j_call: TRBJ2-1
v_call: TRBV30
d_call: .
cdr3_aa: CACKPVSSYNEQFF
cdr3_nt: TGTGCCTGCAAGCCTGTGAGCTCCTACAATGAGCAGTTCTTC

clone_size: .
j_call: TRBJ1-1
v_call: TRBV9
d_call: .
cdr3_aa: CASSVVTGFTEAFF
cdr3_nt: TGTGCCAGCAGCGTAGTGACAGGTTTCACTGAAGCTTTCTTT

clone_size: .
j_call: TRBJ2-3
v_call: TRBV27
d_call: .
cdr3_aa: CASSFWSGEDTQYF
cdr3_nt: TGTGCCAGCAGTTTTTGGTCAGGGGAAGATACGCAGTATTTT

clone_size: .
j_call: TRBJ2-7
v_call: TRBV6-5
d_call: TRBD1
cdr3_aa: CASSYRTGTGVYEQYF
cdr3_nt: TGTGCCAGCAGTTACCGTACTGGGACAGGGGTCTACGAGCAGTACTTC

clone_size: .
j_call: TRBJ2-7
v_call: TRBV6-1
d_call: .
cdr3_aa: CASSEGTTAEEQYF
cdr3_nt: TGTGCCAGCAGTGAAGGGACCACAGCGGAGGAGCAGTACTTC

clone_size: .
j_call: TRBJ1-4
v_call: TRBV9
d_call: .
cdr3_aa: CASSATVNEKLFF
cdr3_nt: TGTGCCAGCAGCGCGACAGTTAATGAAAAACTGTTTTTT

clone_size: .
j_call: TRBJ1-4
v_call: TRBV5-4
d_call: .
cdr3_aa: CASSLSPGEKLFF
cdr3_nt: TGTGCCAGCAGCTTAAGTCCAGGGGAAAAACTGTTTTTT

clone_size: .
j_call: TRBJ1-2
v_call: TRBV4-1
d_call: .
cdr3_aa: CASSQDTGPNYGYTF
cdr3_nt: TGCGCCAGCAGCCAAGATACAGGACCCAACTATGGCTACACCTTC